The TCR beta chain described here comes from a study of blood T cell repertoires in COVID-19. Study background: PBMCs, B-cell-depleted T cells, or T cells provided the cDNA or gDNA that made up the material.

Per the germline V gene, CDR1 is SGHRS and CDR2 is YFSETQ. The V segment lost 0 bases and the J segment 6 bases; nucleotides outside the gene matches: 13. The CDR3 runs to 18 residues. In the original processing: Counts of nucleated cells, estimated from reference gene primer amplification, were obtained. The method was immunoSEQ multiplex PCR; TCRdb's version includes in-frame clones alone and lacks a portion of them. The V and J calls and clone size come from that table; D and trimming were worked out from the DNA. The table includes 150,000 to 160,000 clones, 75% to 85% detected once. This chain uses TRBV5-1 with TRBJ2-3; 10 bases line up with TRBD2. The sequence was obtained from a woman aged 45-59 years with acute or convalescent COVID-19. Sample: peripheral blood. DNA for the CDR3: TGCGCCAGCAGCTTGGAGGTCGTTAGCGGGGGGTTAGCGGATACGCAGTATTTT. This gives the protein CASSLEVVSGGLADTQYF.